The next 9 T cell receptor beta chains were all read from a single sample in a study of identical twins (TCRdb year 2016). Library prep was done by 5' RACE. The sample was run on an Illumina HiSeq 2000. In TCRdb, the public reads were trimmed at Q25 with fastp and aligned with MiXCR, with productive beta chains retained. All rows with the same CDR3 protein become a single entry with the most common DNA and genes. Within this sample are some 1,600,000 distinct CDR3 sequences, with under 35% of them counted one time only. 0.25% to 0.3% of the sample rests with the top ten. Sequencing was performed on cord blood. These receptors originate from a newborn girl in good health.

The CDR3 DNA sequence: TGTGCCAGCCGTAGGCTAGCGGGAGTGTCAGATACGCAGTATTTT. As protein: CASRRLAGVSDTQYF. The V and J genes are TRBV6-5 and TRBJ2-3; 10 bases map to TRBD2. Per the germline V gene, CDR1 is MNHEY and CDR2 is SVGAGI. This CDR3 spans 15 amino acids. The junction had 9 bases not matched to a gene; V was cut back by 8 bases and J by 4 bases.

CDR3 in amino acids: CASSIVKGGSNQPQHF. The CDR3 DNA reads as TGTGCCAGTAGTATAGTGAAGGGAGGTAGCAATCAGCCCCAGCATTTT. The V gene is TRBV19, the J gene TRBJ1-5; D ambiguous. The CDR3 is made up of 16 amino acids. Trimming took off 1 base at V and 0 bases at J, with 10 bases between the two ends. CDR1 and CDR2 from the germline V gene are LNHDA and SQIVND (reference sequence).

This clonotype was recorded a few times. This chain connects TRBV28 to TRBJ2-5; 8 bases are shared with TRBD2. The CDR3 length is 14 residues. With 7 bases clipped from V and 6 bases from J, the junction kept 10 bases outside the gene matches. Germline CDR1 reads MDHEN; CDR2 reads SYDVKM. The CDR3, as DNA: TGTGCCAGCAAACCGAGCGGGAGTAGCAAGACCCAGTACTTC. It yields the protein CASKPSGSSKTQYF.

The CDR3, as DNA: TGTGCCAGCAGCCTACGCCTTTTTCTAGCGGAGAGCTCCTACAATGAGCAGTACTTC. Translating gives CASSLRLFLAESSYNEQYF. The chain uses TRBV13 and TRBJ2-7; 7 bases agree with TRBD2. Trimming removed 5 bases from V and 7 bases from J; junction bases left unmatched: 26. This CDR3 comprises 19 residues. The V gene's germline CDR1 is PRHDT and CDR2 FYEKMQ (reference sequence).

The CDR3 here is CASSIVSRGHQPQHF. DNA of the CDR3: TGTGCCAGTAGTATAGTCTCCAGGGGACATCAGCCCCAGCATTTT. V and J are TRBV19 and TRBJ1-5; D is perhaps TRBD1 (6 bases). CDR1 is LNHDA and CDR2 is SQIVND in the germline V gene (reference sequence). V was pared by 1 base and J by 5 bases, with 12 bases between. CDR3 length equals 15 residues.

V usage is TRBV2 and J usage is TRBJ2-7; 11 nucleotides align to TRBD1. The tail of the sequence fits TRBJ2-5 better, so the J call may be wrong. CDR3 length: 13 residues. Germline loops: CDR1 SNHLY, CDR2 FYNNEI. The DNA of the CDR3 is TGTGCCAGCAGGGGACAGGGGGTTGAGACCCAGTACTTC. The encoded protein is CASRGQGVETQYF.

The rearrangement links TRBV19 to TRBJ2-5, with TRBD1 identical over 7 bases. CDR1 and CDR2 from the germline V gene are LNHDA and SQIVND (reference sequence). The CDR3 is 15 amino acids. Trimming at V came to 5 bases and at J to 4 bases, leaving 10 bases not matched to a gene. The DNA for the CDR3 is TGTGCCAGTAGTGTTAGACAGGGCTTAGGAGAGACCCAGTACTTC. Encoded protein: CASSVRQGLGETQYF.

Only a few counts were recorded for this clonotype. This chain links TRBV6-5 with TRBJ2-3; D is ambiguous. Trimming shortened V by 4 bases and J by 3 bases, and 14 bases separated the two germline ends. In germline, CDR1 is MNHEY, CDR2 SVGAGI. The CDR3 is 15 residues long. The CDR3 reads CASSSLGVSTDTQYF. DNA of the CDR3: TGTGCCAGCAGTTCCCTTGGGGTTAGTACAGATACGCAGTATTTT.

The genes are TRBV10-3 and TRBJ2-1; 13 positions match TRBD2. This CDR3 region has 15 residues. CDR1 and CDR2 (germline): ENHRY, SYGVKD. Unmatched junction bases numbered 10, after V lost 8 bases and J lost 9 bases. CDR3 loop: CAIALLAGGPVEQFF. Here the CDR3 DNA reads TGTGCCATCGCGCTACTAGCGGGGGGGCCGGTTGAGCAGTTCTTC.